A single T cell receptor (beta chain) is shown here with its context. The antigen is unknown. This entry belongs to a study of OX40 agonist ivuxolimab in advanced cancers. Overall study results and limits: Those patients achieving a partial response at 0.1-3.0 mg/kg showed among the lowest clonal expansion. Researchers report that CD8+ T cells had, on average, more expanded clones than CD4+.

Sequenced by immunoSEQ multiplex PCR; TCRdb stores in-frame clones only, minus some. The sample shows around 70,000 clones, 80% to 90% of them seen only once. The CDR3 is 14 amino acids. V shed 5 bases and J 10 bases; nucleotides not matched to a gene: 7. Germline V gives CDR1 SGHTA, CDR2 FQGNSA. This clonotype was sampled from an adult with an advanced solid tumor such as melanoma, head and neck, liver or kidney cancer. The chain employs TRBV7-2 and TRBJ1-6, with TRBD1 matching over 8 bases. The sample in question was CD4+ or CD8+ T cells sorted from blood, obtained in a trial of the OX40 agonist ivuxolimab. CDR3 nucleotides: TGTGCCAGCAGCCCCCCAGGGGGCGTGTCACCCCTCCACTTT. Protein sequence: CASSPPGGVSPLHF.